These T cell receptor beta chains were read from a single sample in a study of glioma-infiltrating T cells after dendritic cell vaccination. Clones were read by immunoSEQ multiplex PCR, and TCRdb kept only the in-frame ones, dropping some. The sample consists of some 99,000 clones, around 80% of them appearing once. Specimen: blood, collected after dendritic cell vaccination. The receptors were sampled from a human donor with glioblastoma. Both conserved end residues are part of each CDR3. A D gene is named only where the DNA matches it firmly. Not all rows give a size; the values are once, few, many and, for expanded clones, a class.

v_call	d_call	clone_size	j_call	cdr3_nt	cdr3_aa
TRBV5-4	TRBD2	-	TRBJ2-3	TGTGCCAGCAGCCCTAGCGGGCGCACAGATACGCAGTATTTT	CASSPSGRTDTQYF
TRBV20-1	-	-	TRBJ1-1	TGCAGTGCTAGAGATGAGAGAGCTTTCTTT	CSARDERAFF
TRBV5-1	TRBD1	-	TRBJ2-5	TGCGCCAGCAGCTTGGAGGGGGCCCTAGGAGAGACCCAGTACTTC	CASSLEGALGETQYF
TRBV5-1	TRBD1	once	TRBJ1-3	TGCGCCAGCAGCCCCTGGACAGGGAGTACTGGAAACACCATATATTTT	CASSPWTGSTGNTIYF
TRBV7-8	TRBD1	-	TRBJ1-1	TGTGCCAGCAGCCACGACAGGGAGTTCACTGAAGCTTTCTTT	CASSHDREFTEAFF
TRBV7-2	TRBD1	-	TRBJ1-1	TGTGCCAGCAGCCAACAGGGGGCGAGCACTGAAGCTTTCTTT	CASSQQGASTEAFF
TRBV6-1	-	-	TRBJ1-3	TGTGCCAGCAGTGACCCGGGACAAGCCTTCTCTGGAAACACCATATATTTT	CASSDPGQAFSGNTIYF
TRBV13	TRBD2	-	TRBJ2-1	TGTGCCAGCAGCTTAGTAACTAGCGGGAGGGCCTATGAGCAGTTCTTC	CASSLVTSGRAYEQFF
TRBV7-9	TRBD2	once	TRBJ2-7	TGTGCCAGCAGCTTAGTTATGACTAGCGGGGGGACCAAATACGAGCAGTACTTC	CASSLVMTSGGTKYEQYF
TRBV15	TRBD2	-	TRBJ2-1	TGTGCCACCAGCAGAGACATCCCGGGACTACCTGACCATGAGCAGTTCTTC	CATSRDIPGLPDHEQFF
TRBV2	TRBD2	-	TRBJ2-3	TGTGCCAGCAGCGTTAGCGGGATCGATACGCAGTATTTT	CASSVSGIDTQYF
TRBV5-1	TRBD1	-	TRBJ2-7	TGCGCCAGCAGCTGGACAGGTGATCCCTACGAGCAGTACTTC	CASSWTGDPYEQYF
TRBV10-3	TRBD1	-	TRBJ2-5	TGTGCCATCAGTTTAACCGGGACAGCCCAAGAGACCCAGTACTTC	CAISLTGTAQETQYF
TRBV7-3	-	few	TRBJ2-7	TGTGCCAGCAGGCTTCGAAGACTAACGTTCTACGAGCAGTACTTC	CASRLRRLTFYEQYF
TRBV7-8	-	once	TRBJ1-1	TGTGCCAGCAGCTTAGCGCTTGGGGGAGGGGCTTTCTTT	CASSLALGGGAFF
TRBV5-1	TRBD1	-	TRBJ2-7	TGCGCCAGCAGCTTGGGGCCCCCAGGGGGCCCTAGGGCCTACGAGCAGTACTTC	CASSLGPPGGPRAYEQYF
TRBV4-1	-	-	TRBJ1-1	TGCGCCAGCAGCTTCCGAGTCCCGGGCGACAGGAACACTGAAGCTTTCTTT	CASSFRVPGDRNTEAFF
TRBV5-1	-	-	TRBJ1-3	TGCGCCAGCAGCTTGTGGGCTGACTCTGGAAACACCATATATTTT	CASSLWADSGNTIYF
TRBV10-1	TRBD1	few	TRBJ2-3	TGCGCCAGCAGTGAGGGGACAGGGGAACCAACAGATACGCAGTATTTT	CASSEGTGEPTDTQYF
TRBV18	TRBD1	few	TRBJ2-7	TGTGCCAGCTCACCACGATCCGGGACAGTAGTCGACGAGCAGTACTTC	CASSPRSGTVVDEQYF
TRBV7-8	TRBD2	-	TRBJ2-3	TGTGCCAGCAGCTCGCACCCCCCGGATGGGGGGGGCACAGATACGCAGTATTTT	CASSSHPPDGGGTDTQYF
TRBV30	-	few	TRBJ1-6	TGTGCCTGGAGTGAGGCCGGGAGGGACAATTCACCCCTCCACTTT	CAWSEAGRDNSPLHF
TRBV4-1	TRBD2	once	TRBJ2-1	TGCGCCAGCAGCCAAGAATCGCGGGGGGCCCGGAATGAGCAGTTCTTC	CASSQESRGARNEQFF
TRBV5-6	-	-	TRBJ1-5	TGTGCCAGCAGCTTAAGGGGTTTAAGCAATCAGCCCCAGCATTTT	CASSLRGLSNQPQHF
TRBV5-4	-	-	TRBJ1-1	TGTGCCAGCAGCGCTCTGTCTCCGGGGACTGAAGCTTTCTTT	CASSALSPGTEAFF
TRBV5-1	TRBD1	-	TRBJ1-1	TGCGCCAGCAGCCTTGACGGGACAGGGGGCTGGCGGAACACTGAAGCTTTCTTT	CASSLDGTGGWRNTEAFF
TRBV2	TRBD1	-	TRBJ1-2	TGTGCCAGCAGTGTTGAGGGGGCGGGTAACTATGGCTACACCTTC	CASSVEGAGNYGYTF
TRBV28	TRBD1	-	TRBJ2-5	TGTGCCAGCAGCCGCCGGACAGGGGGGGAAGAGACCCAGTACTTC	CASSRRTGGEETQYF
TRBV6-5	TRBD1	-	TRBJ1-1	TGTGCCAGCAGGGGGGACAGGGTCGTCACTGAAGCTTTCTTT	CASRGDRVVTEAFF
TRBV5-1	TRBD2	-	TRBJ2-3	TGCGCCAGCAGCTCTAGCGGGGGGGGAGATACGCAGTATTTT	CASSSSGGGDTQYF
TRBV21-1	-	-	TRBJ2-5	TGTGCCAGCAGCACCACCTCTAGCGGGGGAAACCAAGAGACCCAGTACTTC	CASSTTSSGGNQETQYF